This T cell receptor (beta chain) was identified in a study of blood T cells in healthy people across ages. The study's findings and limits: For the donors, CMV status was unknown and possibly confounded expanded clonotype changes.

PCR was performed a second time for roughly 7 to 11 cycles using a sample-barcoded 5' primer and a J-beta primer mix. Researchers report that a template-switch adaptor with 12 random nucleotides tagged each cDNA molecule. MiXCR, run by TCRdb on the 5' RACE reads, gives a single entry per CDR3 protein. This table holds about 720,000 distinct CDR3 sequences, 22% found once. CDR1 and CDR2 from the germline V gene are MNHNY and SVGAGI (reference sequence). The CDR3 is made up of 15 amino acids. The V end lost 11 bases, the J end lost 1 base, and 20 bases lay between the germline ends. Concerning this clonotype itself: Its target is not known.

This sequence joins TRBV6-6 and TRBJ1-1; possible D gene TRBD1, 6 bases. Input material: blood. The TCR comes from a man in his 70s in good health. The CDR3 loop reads CAAQQGSTQNTEAFF. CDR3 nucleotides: TGTGCCGCACAGCAGGGGTCAACCCAGAACACTGAAGCTTTCTTT.